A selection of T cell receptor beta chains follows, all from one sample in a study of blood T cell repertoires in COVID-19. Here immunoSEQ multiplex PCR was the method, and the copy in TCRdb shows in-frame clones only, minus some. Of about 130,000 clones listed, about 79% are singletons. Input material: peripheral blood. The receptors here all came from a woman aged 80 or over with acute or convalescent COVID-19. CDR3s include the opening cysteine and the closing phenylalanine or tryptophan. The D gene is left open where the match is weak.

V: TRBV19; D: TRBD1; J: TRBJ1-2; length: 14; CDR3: CASTQSAGGYGYTF; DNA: TGTGCCAGTACTCAGTCGGCAGGGGGCTATGGCTACACCTTC
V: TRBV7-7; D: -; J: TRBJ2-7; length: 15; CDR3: CASSPSQGSSYEQYF; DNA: TGTGCTAGCAGCCCCAGTCAGGGGAGCTCCTACGAGCAGTACTTC
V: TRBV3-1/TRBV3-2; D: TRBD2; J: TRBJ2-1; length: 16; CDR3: CASSLGDSGAHNEQFF; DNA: TGTGCCAGCAGCCTTGGCGATAGCGGGGCCCACAATGAGCAGTTCTTC
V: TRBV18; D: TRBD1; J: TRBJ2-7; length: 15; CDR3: CASSPQGQGPRGQYF; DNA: TGTGCCAGCTCACCACAGGGACAGGGCCCTCGGGGGCAGTACTTC
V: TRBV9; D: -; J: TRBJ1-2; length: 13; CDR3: CASSVFGGYGYTF; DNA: TGTGCCAGCAGCGTATTTGGGGGGTATGGCTACACCTTC
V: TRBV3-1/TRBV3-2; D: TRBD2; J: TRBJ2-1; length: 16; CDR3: CASSRLPSGGADEQFF; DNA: TGTGCCAGCAGCCGCCTCCCTAGCGGGGGGGCCGATGAGCAGTTCTTC
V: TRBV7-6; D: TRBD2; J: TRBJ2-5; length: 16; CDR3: CASSLRAGRSQETQYF; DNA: TGTGCCAGCAGCTTAAGAGCGGGGCGATCCCAAGAGACCCAGTACTTC
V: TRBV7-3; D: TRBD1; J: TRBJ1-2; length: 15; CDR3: CASSSRTGTHYGYTF; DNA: TGTGCCAGCAGCTCGCGGACAGGGACTCACTATGGCTACACCTTC
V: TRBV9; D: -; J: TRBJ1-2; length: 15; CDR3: CASSPHRAGDYGYTF; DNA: TGTGCCAGCAGCCCACACCGGGCCGGGGACTATGGCTACACCTTC
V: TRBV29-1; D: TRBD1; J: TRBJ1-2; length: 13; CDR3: CSASTGRADGYTF; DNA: TGCAGCGCCTCGACAGGGCGCGCGGATGGCTACACCTTC